The clone carrying this T cell receptor beta chain has a count of ten or more. Its antigen remains unidentified. V was clipped by 0 bases and J by 7 bases, with 9 bases between them. The CDR3 is 13 residues long. Germline CDR1 is SGHAT and CDR2 is FQNNGV. The data were taken from a study of regulatory T cells in long-lasting Graves disease. Study-level points and caveats: Persistent cases of Graves' showed reduced TCR diversity relative to newly diagnosed patients.

Sequencing libraries for TCR beta were prepared with iRepertoire HTBI primers and Arm-PCR of CDR3 regions. TCRdb processed the multiplex PCR reads anew with MiXCR; each CDR3 protein has one entry. The sample has a few hundred thousand distinct CDR3 sequences, 15% to 20% seen once. Time point specified: newly diagnosed GD, antithyroid drugs for less than 3 months. The TCR library was prepared using RNA isolated from PBMCs. These data are also associated with another study on T cells in Graves' hyperthyroidism and ophthalmopathy. That study reports: A model of 13 V-J features distinguished ophthalmopathy from stable hyperthyroidism. Ophthalmopathy, which appeared later, was predicted by the model a median around 6.5 months before onset.

The rearrangement links TRBV11-2 to TRBJ1-1; D might be TRBD1 (5 bases). This TCR came from a woman in her 30s with Graves disease. This specimen was peripheral blood mononuclear cells (PBMCs), taken at new diagnosis, from a patient treated with antithyroid drugs. CDR3 sequence reads: CASSLEQVGEAFF. The CDR3, as DNA: TGTGCCAGCAGCTTAGAACAGGTTGGTGAAGCTTTCTTT.